This paragraph covers one T cell receptor (beta chain) sequence. This specimen belongs to a study of CD8 T cell repertoires and HIV-1 epitope variants. Profiling relied on immunoSEQ multiplex PCR, and the TCRdb table lists in-frame clones only, not all of them. The repertoire includes about 95,000 clones, just under 75% of them detected once, and more than 25% sits in the top ten. Germline CDR1 is SGHAT and CDR2 is FQDESV (reference sequence). J gave up 7 bases and V 3 bases, and 6 bases lay outside the gene matches. The CDR3 has 15 residues. The genes are TRBV11-1 and TRBJ2-2; 9 bases match TRBD2. Sequenced: uncultured baseline CD8+ T cells from peripheral blood mononuclear cells (PBMCs). This receptor was taken from a male donor with HIV. The CDR3 bases are TGTGCCAGCAGCTTTGGTAGCGGGGGCGACGGGGAGCTGTTTTTT. Protein: CASSFGSGGDGELFF.